This T cell receptor (beta chain) was recovered during a study of blood T cell repertoires in COVID-19. Generated by immunoSEQ multiplex PCR, the TCRdb table keeps only in-frame clones and is missing some. The sample contains 200,000 to 250,000 clones, about 90% of which appear only once. Cohorts were assigned according to the clinical history that participants reported. Germline V gene lookup returns CDR1 MGHDK and CDR2 SYGVNS. With V trimmed by 4 bases and J by 5 bases, 0 bases remained unmatched. The CDR3 is 14 residues long. The chain carries TRBV25-1 and TRBJ2-4, with 12 bases lining up with TRBD2. The TCR was taken from a woman in her twenties or thirties who had been exposed to COVID-19. The specimen was PBMCs or T cells enriched from blood (not recorded which). Here the CDR3 reads CASSGTSGENIQYF. The CDR3 region has the DNA TGTGCCAGCAGTGGGACTAGCGGGGAAAACATTCAGTACTTC.